The TCR beta chain under discussion was sequenced for a study of cytomegalovirus exposure and HLA in healthy donors. PCR employed 60 Vbeta and 13 Jbeta primers. The method was immunoSEQ multiplex PCR; TCRdb's version includes in-frame clones alone and lacks a portion of them. The table lists 180,000 or so clones, around four fifths of them singletons. On this clone: What it binds is unknown.

Germline V gene sequence: CDR1 MNHNS, CDR2 SASEGT. Trimming took 4 bases from V and 0 from J, leaving 9 bases between them. This CDR3 contains 14 residues. General study results and limits: Most subjects had HLA-A and HLA-B alleles reportedly predicted accurately by TCR beta sequences.

The sequence came from a female donor in good health and CMV-seronegative. Source material: PBMCs. This sequence joins TRBV6-1 and TRBJ1-1; D is perhaps TRBD1 (5 bases). In nucleotides, the CDR3 is TGTGCCAGCAGTGGGACACCCATGAACACTGAAGCTTTCTTT. Protein: CASSGTPMNTEAFF.